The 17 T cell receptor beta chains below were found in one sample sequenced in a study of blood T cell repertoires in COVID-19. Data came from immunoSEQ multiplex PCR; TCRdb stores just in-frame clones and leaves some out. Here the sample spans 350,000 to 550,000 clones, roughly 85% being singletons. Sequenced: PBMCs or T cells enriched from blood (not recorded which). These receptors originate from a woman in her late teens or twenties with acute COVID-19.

CDR3 sequence (DNA): TGTGCCAGCAACGACCGGGTTTTGAACACTGAAGCTTTCTTT. This gives the protein CASNDRVLNTEAFF. The V gene is TRBV5-4, the J gene TRBJ1-1; no clear D gene. The CDR3 runs to 14 residues. Trimming removed 6 bases from V and 0 bases from J, with 12 bases in between. Per germline, CDR1 SGHNT and CDR2 YYREEE (reference sequence).

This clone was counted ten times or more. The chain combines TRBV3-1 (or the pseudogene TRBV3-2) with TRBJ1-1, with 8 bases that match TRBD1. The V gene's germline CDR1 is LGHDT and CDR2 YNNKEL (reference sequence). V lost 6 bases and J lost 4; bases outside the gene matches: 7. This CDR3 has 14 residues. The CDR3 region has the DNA TGTGCCAGCAGTACAGGGGGATCGGGCACTGAAGCTTTCTTT. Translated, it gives CASSTGGSGTEAFF.

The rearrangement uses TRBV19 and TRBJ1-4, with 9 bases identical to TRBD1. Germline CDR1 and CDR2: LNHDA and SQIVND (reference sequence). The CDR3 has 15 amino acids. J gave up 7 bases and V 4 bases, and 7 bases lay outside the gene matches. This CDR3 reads CASSKQGARGEKLFF. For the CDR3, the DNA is TGTGCCAGTAGTAAACAGGGGGCGCGCGGTGAAAAACTGTTTTTT.

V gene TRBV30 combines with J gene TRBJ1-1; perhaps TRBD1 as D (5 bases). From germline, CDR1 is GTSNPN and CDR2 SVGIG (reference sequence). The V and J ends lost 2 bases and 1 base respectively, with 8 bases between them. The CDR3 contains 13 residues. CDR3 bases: TGTGCCTGGAGTTGGGGGGGGAACACTGAAGCTTTCTTT. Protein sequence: CAWSWGGNTEAFF.

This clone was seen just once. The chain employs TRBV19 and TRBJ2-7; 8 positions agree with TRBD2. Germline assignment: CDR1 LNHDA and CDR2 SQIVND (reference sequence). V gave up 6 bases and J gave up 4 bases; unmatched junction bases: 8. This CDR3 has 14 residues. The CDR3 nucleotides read TGTGCCAGTAGCCCCTCTGTAGCGGGGTACGAGCAGTACTTC. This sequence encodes CASSPSVAGYEQYF.

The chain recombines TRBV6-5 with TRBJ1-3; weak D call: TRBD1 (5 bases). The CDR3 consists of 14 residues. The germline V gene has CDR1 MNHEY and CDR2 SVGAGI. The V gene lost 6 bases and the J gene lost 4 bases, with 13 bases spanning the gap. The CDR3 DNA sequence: TGTGCCAGCAGGAGTCCAGGGTCCGGAAACACCATATATTTT. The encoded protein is CASRSPGSGNTIYF.

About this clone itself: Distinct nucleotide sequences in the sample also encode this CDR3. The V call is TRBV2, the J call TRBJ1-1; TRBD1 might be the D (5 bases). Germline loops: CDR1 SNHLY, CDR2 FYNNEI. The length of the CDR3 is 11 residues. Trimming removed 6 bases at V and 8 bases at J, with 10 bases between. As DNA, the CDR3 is TGTGCCAGCAGGGGGGGGAGAGAAGCTTTCTTT. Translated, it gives CASRGGREAFF. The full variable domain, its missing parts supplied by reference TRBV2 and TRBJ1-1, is EPEVTQTPSHQVTQMGQEVILRCVPISNHLYFYWYRQILGQKVEFLVSFYNNEISEKSEIFDDQFSVERPDGSNFTLKIRSTKLEDSAMYFCASRGGREAFFGQGTRLTVV.

The CDR3 nucleotides read TGCGCCAGCAGTGATTCGGGCGGGCTTGGCTACACCTTC. Translated: CASSDSGGLGYTF. The chain recombines TRBV10-2 with TRBJ1-2, with no clear D. This CDR3 has 13 residues. CDR1 is WSHSY, CDR2 SAAADI, per germline. Trimming pared 3 bases from V and 7 bases from J, leaving 12 bases between.

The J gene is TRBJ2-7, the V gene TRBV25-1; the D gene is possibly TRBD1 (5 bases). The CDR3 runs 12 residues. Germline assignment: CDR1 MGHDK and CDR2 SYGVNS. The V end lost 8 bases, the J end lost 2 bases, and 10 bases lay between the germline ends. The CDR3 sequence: CASSDTAYEQYF. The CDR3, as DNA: TGTGCCAGCTCGGACACAGCCTACGAGCAGTACTTC.

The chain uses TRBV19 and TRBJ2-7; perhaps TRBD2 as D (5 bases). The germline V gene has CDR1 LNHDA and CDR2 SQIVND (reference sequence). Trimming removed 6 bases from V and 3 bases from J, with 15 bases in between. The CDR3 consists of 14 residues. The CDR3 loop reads CASSDGNVDYEQYF. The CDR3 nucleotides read TGTGCCAGTAGCGACGGGAATGTCGACTACGAGCAGTACTTC.

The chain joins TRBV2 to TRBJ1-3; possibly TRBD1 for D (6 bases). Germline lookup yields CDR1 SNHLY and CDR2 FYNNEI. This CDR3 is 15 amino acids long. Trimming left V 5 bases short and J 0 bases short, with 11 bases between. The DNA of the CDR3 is TGTGCCAGCAGTTACAGGGCTTACTCTGGAAACACCATATATTTT. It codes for CASSYRAYSGNTIYF.

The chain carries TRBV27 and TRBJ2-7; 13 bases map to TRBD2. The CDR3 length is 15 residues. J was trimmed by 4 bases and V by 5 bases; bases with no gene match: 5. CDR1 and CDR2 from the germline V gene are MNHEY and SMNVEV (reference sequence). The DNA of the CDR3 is TGTGCCAGCAGTGCAACACTAGCGGGAGGGTACGAGCAGTACTTC. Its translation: CASSATLAGGYEQYF.

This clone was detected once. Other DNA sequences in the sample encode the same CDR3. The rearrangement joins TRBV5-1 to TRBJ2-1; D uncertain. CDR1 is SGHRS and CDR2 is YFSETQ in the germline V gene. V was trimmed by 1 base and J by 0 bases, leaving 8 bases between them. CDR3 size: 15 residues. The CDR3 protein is CASSLLSGSYNEQFF. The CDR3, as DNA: TGCGCCAGCAGCTTGTTATCAGGCTCCTACAATGAGCAGTTCTTC.

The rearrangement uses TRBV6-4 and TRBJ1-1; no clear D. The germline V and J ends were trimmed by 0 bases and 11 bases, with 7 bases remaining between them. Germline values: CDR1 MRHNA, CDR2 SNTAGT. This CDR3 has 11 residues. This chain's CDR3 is CASSDSRRAFF. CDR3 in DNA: TGTGCCAGCAGTGACTCGAGGAGGGCTTTCTTT.

The CDR3 protein is CASSPGQGQSGYTF. DNA for the CDR3: TGTGCCAGCAGCCCGGGACAGGGGCAGAGTGGCTACACCTTC. The chain couples TRBV7-2 to TRBJ1-2; 10 bases are a match to TRBD1. The CDR3 has 14 residues. The V gene end was trimmed by 5 bases and the J gene end by 7 bases; junction bases not matched to a gene: 7. The germline V gene has CDR1 SGHTA and CDR2 FQGNSA.

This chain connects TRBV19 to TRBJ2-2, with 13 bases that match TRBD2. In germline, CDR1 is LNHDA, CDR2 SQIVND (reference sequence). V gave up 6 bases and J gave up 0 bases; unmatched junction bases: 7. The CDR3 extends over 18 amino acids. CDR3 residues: CASRRTSGSGANTGELFF. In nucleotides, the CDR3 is TGTGCCAGTAGGAGGACTAGCGGGAGTGGGGCGAACACCGGGGAGCTGTTTTTT.

Written as DNA, the CDR3 is TGTGCCAGTAGTTTTTTGACTAGCGGGAGTAGCAATGAGCAGTTCTTC. It translates to CASSFLTSGSSNEQFF. V usage is TRBV19 and J usage is TRBJ2-1, with 12 nucleotides matching TRBD2. CDR3 length: 16 amino acids. Germline V gene lookup returns CDR1 LNHDA and CDR2 SQIVND (reference sequence). V dropped 5 bases and J dropped 6; count of bases not matched to a gene: 8.